This T cell receptor (beta chain) was observed in a study of beta chain features in type 1 diabetes. Study-wide points: Within each of all four CD4+ subsets, Type 1 diabetes patients had TCRB CDR3s that were moderately but significantly shorter. The naive, central memory and Treg TCRB repertoires of patients appeared to be more similar to one another than those of healthy donors. There were fewer insertions and more deletions at the VDJ junctions of type 1 diabetes patients.

About this clone: What it recognizes is unknown.

In all sorted populations, purity surpassed 95%. Of the isolated RNA, all was reverse transcribed, and so the sequenced material was expressed TCRB transcripts. Data came from immunoSEQ multiplex PCR; TCRdb stores just in-frame clones and leaves some out. This table holds 810,000 or so clones, roughly 17% found once. Germline assignment: CDR1 SGHNT and CDR2 YENEEA. CDR3 length equals 14 residues. V was cut by 2 bases and J by 2 bases, with 9 bases left in between. This TCR came from a woman aged 18-29 years in good health. Input material: naive CD4+ T cells from blood. The chain couples TRBV11-3 to TRBJ2-5; D is possibly TRBD1 or TRBD2 (5 bases each). Here the CDR3 reads CASSLMGRQETQYF. In DNA, the CDR3 is TGTGCCAGCAGCTTAATGGGACGGCAAGAGACCCAGTACTTC.